Given below is one TCR beta chain in context. Antigen specificity is unknown. Within the sample, other DNA sequences also encode this same CDR3. The data originate from a study of regulatory dendritic cells for organ transplantation. The study's findings and limits: Memory CD8+ clonal expansion seemed more limited with regulatory than mature dendritic cells. The most alloreactive TCR clonotypes were found in resting memory CD8+ cells.

The CDR3 loop spans 15 amino acids. From germline, CDR1 is SGHAT and CDR2 FQDESV (reference sequence). Trimming left V 0 bases short and J 2 bases short, with 9 bases between. The data were produced by immunoSEQ multiplex PCR, yet TCRdb's version contains in-frame clones alone and is incomplete. The sample has 5,000 to 6,500 clones, more than 55% seen once. The source material was memory CD8+ T cells from blood. This sample's subset: CD45RO+ memory T cells. This TCR came from a human donor in good health. This chain links TRBV11-1 with TRBJ2-3; D is perhaps TRBD1 (6 bases). CDR3 loop: CASSLAAGDTDTQYF. Here the CDR3 DNA reads TGTGCCAGCAGCTTAGCAGCAGGGGACACAGATACGCAGTATTTT.